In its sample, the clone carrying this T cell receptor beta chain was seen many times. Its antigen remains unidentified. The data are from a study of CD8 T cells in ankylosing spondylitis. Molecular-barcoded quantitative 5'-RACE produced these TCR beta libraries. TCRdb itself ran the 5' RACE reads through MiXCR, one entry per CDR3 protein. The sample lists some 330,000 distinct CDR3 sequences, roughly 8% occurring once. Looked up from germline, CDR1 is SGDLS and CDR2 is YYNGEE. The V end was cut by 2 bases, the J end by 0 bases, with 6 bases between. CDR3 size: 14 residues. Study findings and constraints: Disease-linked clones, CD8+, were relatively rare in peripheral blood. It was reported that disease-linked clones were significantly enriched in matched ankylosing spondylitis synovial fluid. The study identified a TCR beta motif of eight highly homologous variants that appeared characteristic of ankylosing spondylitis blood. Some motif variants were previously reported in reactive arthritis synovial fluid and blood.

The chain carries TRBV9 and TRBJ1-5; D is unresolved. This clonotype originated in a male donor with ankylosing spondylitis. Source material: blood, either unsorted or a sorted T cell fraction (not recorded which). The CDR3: CASSVQDSNQPQHF. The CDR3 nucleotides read TGTGCCAGCAGCGTTCAAGATAGCAATCAGCCCCAGCATTTT.